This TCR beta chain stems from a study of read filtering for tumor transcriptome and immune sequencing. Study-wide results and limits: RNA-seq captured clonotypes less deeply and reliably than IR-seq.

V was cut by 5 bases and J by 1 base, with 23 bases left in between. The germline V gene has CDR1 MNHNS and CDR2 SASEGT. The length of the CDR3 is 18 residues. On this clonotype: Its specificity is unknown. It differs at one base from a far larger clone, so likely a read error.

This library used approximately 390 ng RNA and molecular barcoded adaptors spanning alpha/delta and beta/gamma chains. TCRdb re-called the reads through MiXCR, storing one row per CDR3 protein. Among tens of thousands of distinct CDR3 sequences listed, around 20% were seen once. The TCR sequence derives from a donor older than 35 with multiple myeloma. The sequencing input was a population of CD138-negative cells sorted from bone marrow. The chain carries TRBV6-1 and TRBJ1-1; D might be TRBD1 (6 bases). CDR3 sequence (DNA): TGTGCCAGCAGTTATATGGGGACACAGGGAAAGTCGAACACTGAAGCTTTCTTT. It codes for CASSYMGTQGKSNTEAFF.